A selection of T cell receptor beta chains follows, all from one sample in a study of post-analysis software for immune sequencing data. Each CDR3 protein is one row after TCRdb ran MiXCR on the PCR reads. There are about 820,000 distinct CDR3 sequences in the sample; approximately 53% occur only once, and approximately 4.4% lies in the top ten. Sequenced sample: blood. These receptors were taken from a girl under 18 with multiple sclerosis. CDR3s include the opening cysteine and the closing phenylalanine or tryptophan. The D gene is left open where the match is weak. For some rows the clone size is stated as once, few or many, or as a class when expanded; others skip it.

D gene	V gene	J gene	clone size	CDR3 protein	CDR3 DNA
.	TRBV29-1	TRBJ1-2	few	CSVEGHYGYTF	TGCAGCGTTGAAGGCCACTATGGCTACACCTTC
TRBD2	TRBV11-2	TRBJ2-1	.	CASSLDGLAGVGEQFF	TGTGCCAGCAGCTTAGACGGACTAGCGGGGGTAGGAGAGCAGTTCTTC
.	TRBV7-6	TRBJ2-7	few	CASSSLDGPYEQYF	TGTGCCAGCAGCTCCCTGGATGGGCCCTACGAGCAGTACTTC
.	TRBV5-5	TRBJ2-5	.	CASSLAGVLGETQYF	TGTGCCAGCAGCTTGGCTGGGGTTCTGGGGGAGACCCAGTACTTC
TRBD2	TRBV6-5	TRBJ2-3	.	CASRTFQAGGMDTQYF	TGTGCCAGCAGGACCTTCCAAGCGGGAGGGATGGATACGCAGTATTTT
TRBD1	TRBV5-1	TRBJ2-7	.	CASSLGGTGGGEQYF	TGCGCCAGCAGCTTGGGAGGGACAGGGGGCGGCGAGCAGTACTTC
.	TRBV20-1	TRBJ2-1	.	CSTSVGNEQFF	.
TRBD2	TRBV5-6	TRBJ2-3	.	CASSLLHGGAIDTQYF	TGTGCCAGCAGCTTGCTGCACGGGGGGGCAATAGATACGCAGTATTTT
TRBD2	TRBV6-1	TRBJ2-1	few	CASSPIPGLAESSYNEQFF	TGTGCCAGCAGCCCAATTCCGGGACTAGCGGAAAGCTCCTACAATGAGCAGTTCTTC
TRBD2	TRBV5-8	TRBJ2-7	.	CASSFASGGANAYEQYF	TGTGCCAGCAGCTTTGCGAGCGGGGGGGCCAATGCCTACGAGCAGTACTTC
.	TRBV5-1	TRBJ2-1	few	CASRKGWGDEQFF	TGCGCCAGCAGAAAAGGTTGGGGCGATGAGCAGTTCTTC
TRBD2	TRBV6-4	TRBJ2-4	many	CASSETSGSGAKNIQYF	TGTGCCAGCAGTGAAACTAGCGGGAGTGGAGCCAAAAACATTCAGTACTTC
TRBD2	TRBV4-2	TRBJ2-1	.	CASSPLAGGPPEQFF	TGTGCCAGCAGCCCCTTAGCGGGAGGGCCCCCGGAGCAGTTCTTC
.	TRBV29-1	TRBJ2-5	.	CSVDTGRETQYF	TGCAGCGTTGATACAGGGCGCGAGACCCAGTACTTC
TRBD2	TRBV5-4	TRBJ2-3	.	CASSSAGAGGTDTQYF	TGTGCCAGCAGCTCGGCGGGCGCGGGAGGTACAGATACGCAGTATTTT
.	TRBV5-1	TRBJ2-7	few	CASSLEGLWHTNEQYF	TGCGCCAGCAGCTTGGAGGGGCTCTGGCATACCAACGAGCAGTACTTC
.	TRBV5-1	TRBJ2-5	.	CASSTGPPAETQYF	TGCGCCAGCAGCACGGGCCCCCCGGCAGAGACCCAGTACTTC
.	TRBV7-3	TRBJ2-3	.	CASSMNSGTDTQYF	TGTGCCAGCAGCATGAATTCGGGCACAGATACGCAGTATTTT
TRBD1	TRBV29-1	TRBJ2-1	.	CSVEPGTGAGNEQFF	TGCAGCGTTGAGCCCGGGACAGGGGCCGGCAATGAGCAGTTCTTC
.	TRBV2	TRBJ2-3	.	CASSEVQTTDTQYF	TGTGCCAGCAGTGAAGTACAGACTACAGATACGCAGTATTTT
.	TRBV5-1	TRBJ2-6	.	CASSLALGGPSGANVLTF	TGCGCCAGCAGCTTGGCGTTGGGCGGACCTTCTGGGGCCAACGTCCTGACTTTC
.	TRBV15	TRBJ2-4	few	CATSTIRAAKNIQYF	TGTGCCACCAGCACGATCCGAGCGGCCAAAAACATTCAGTACTTC
.	TRBV5-1	TRBJ1-2	.	CASSPEPAPNYGYTF	TGCGCCAGCAGCCCAGAGCCAGCGCCGAACTATGGCTACACCTTC
.	TRBV30	TRBJ1-5	.	CAWSVEQNRPQHF	TGTGCCTGGAGTGTAGAACAGAATCGGCCCCAGCATTTT
.	TRBV10-3	TRBJ1-2	.	CAITGASNYGYTF	TGTGCCATCACAGGGGCTTCTAACTATGGCTACACCTTC
.	TRBV6-5	TRBJ2-6	.	CASSYRDPRATVFIRGANVLTF	TGTGCCAGCAGTTACAGGGACCCGAGAGCCACCGTCTTCATTCGGGGGGCCAACGTCCTGACTTTC
.	TRBV20-1	TRBJ2-1	few	CSAREAGRPHEQFF	TGCAGTGCTAGAGAAGCGGGCCGTCCCCATGAGCAGTTCTTC
TRBD1	TRBV20-1	TRBJ1-5	.	CSAGDPGQGKQPQHF	TGCAGTGCTGGAGACCCGGGACAGGGGAAGCAGCCCCAGCATTTT
TRBD2	TRBV5-1	TRBJ2-1	.	CASSSIAGLDNEQFF	TGCGCCAGCAGCTCCATAGCGGGGCTAGACAATGAGCAGTTCTTC
.	TRBV6-1	TRBJ2-1	.	CASWPSSYNEQFF	TGTGCCAGCTGGCCAAGCTCCTACAATGAGCAGTTCTTC
TRBD2	TRBV5-1	TRBJ2-3	.	CASGPGGGSGDTQYF	TGCGCCAGCGGACCGGGAGGGGGGAGTGGAGATACGCAGTATTTT
.	TRBV7-2	TRBJ1-4	.	CASSEYPPTNAEKLFF	TGTGCCAGCTCAGAGTACCCACCTACGAACGCGGAAAAACTGTTTTTT
.	TRBV28	TRBJ2-1	.	CASSPRSEQFF	TGTGCCAGCAGTCCCCGGTCTGAGCAGTTCTTC
TRBD2	TRBV2	TRBJ2-7	once	CASSGLGSGRSGEQYF	TGTGCCAGCAGTGGCCTAGGGAGCGGGAGGTCTGGCGAGCAGTACTTC
.	TRBV29-1	TRBJ2-1	.	CSADGPTAGNEQFF	TGCAGCGCCGATGGACCAACGGCTGGGAATGAGCAGTTCTTC
.	TRBV3-1	TRBJ2-7	.	CASSQEAGRPYEQYF	TGTGCCAGCAGCCAAGAGGCAGGCAGGCCCTACGAGCAGTACTTC
TRBD2	TRBV4-1	TRBJ2-1	.	CASSQERLAGDNEQFF	TGCGCCAGCAGCCAAGAGAGGCTAGCGGGGGACAATGAGCAGTTCTTC
TRBD2	TRBV5-1	TRBJ2-1	few	CASSYDRGGEFF	TGCGCCAGCAGCTACGATCGGGGGGGCGAGTTCTTC
TRBD2	TRBV5-1	TRBJ2-7	.	CASSLRASTSGRYEQYF	TGCGCCAGCAGCTTGAGGGCGTCGACTAGCGGGAGATACGAGCAGTACTTC
.	TRBV5-5	TRBJ2-1	.	CASSSVSGSYNEQFF	TGTGCCAGCAGCTCGGTATCTGGGTCCTACAATGAGCAGTTCTTC
.	TRBV12-3/TRBV12-4	TRBJ1-5	few	CASSTGTPGQPQHF	TGTGCCAGCAGTACCGGGACCCCGGGGCAGCCCCAGCATTTT
.	TRBV7-2	TRBJ1-2	few	CASSLTPDTFNYGYTF	TGTGCCAGCAGCTTAACCCCTGACACTTTTAACTATGGCTACACCTTC
.	TRBV5-1	TRBJ2-1	.	CASSLGWNSVYNEQFF	TGCGCCAGCAGCTTGGGGTGGAACTCCGTCTACAATGAGCAGTTCTTC
TRBD2	TRBV29-1	TRBJ2-7	.	CSAGTSGHYEQYF	TGCAGCGCCGGGACTAGCGGACACTACGAGCAGTACTTC
TRBD1	TRBV29-1	TRBJ1-2	.	CSAGQTSSGSYGYTF	TGCAGCGCGGGACAGACTTCTTCTGGGAGCTATGGCTACACCTTC